The T cell receptor beta chain described here comes from a study of T-cell reconstitution after alpha-beta-depleted transplantation in children. General observations from the study: The origin of alpha-beta T cells about two months after transplant was reportedly several hundred expanded graft clones. T-cell numbers and diversity one year post-transplant derived largely from freshly generated T cells.

Per germline, CDR1 KGHSH and CDR2 LQKENI. Trimming removed 5 bases from V and 5 bases from J, with 12 bases in between. This CDR3 has 13 residues. Ten or more counts support this clonotype. Its antigen is unidentified. A library of TCRbeta sequences, prepared with unique molecular identifiers, was generated. TCRdb recomputed calls from the PCR reads with MiXCR, one row per CDR3 protein. The sample includes under 5,000 distinct CDR3 sequences, 7.3% of them seen just once. The chain is built from TRBV18 and TRBJ2-5; D is ambiguous. The sample in question was PBMCs, mostly from graft donor cells, obtained 60 days after TCRalphabeta/CD19-depleted stem cell transplant. The sequence came from a boy in the first two years of life who had a stem cell transplant for SCID, so the T cells may come from the graft donor. The CDR3 bases are TGTGCCAGCTCATTAGTACTCGCGGAGACCCAGTACTTC. Its translation: CASSLVLAETQYF. Complete variable domain (other parts from reference TRBV18 and TRBJ2-5): NAGVMQNPRHLVRRRGQEARLRCSPMKGHSHVYWYRQLPEEGLKFMVYLQKENIIDESGMPKERFSAEFPKEGPSILRIQQVVRGDSAAYFCASSLVLAETQYFGPGTRLLVL.